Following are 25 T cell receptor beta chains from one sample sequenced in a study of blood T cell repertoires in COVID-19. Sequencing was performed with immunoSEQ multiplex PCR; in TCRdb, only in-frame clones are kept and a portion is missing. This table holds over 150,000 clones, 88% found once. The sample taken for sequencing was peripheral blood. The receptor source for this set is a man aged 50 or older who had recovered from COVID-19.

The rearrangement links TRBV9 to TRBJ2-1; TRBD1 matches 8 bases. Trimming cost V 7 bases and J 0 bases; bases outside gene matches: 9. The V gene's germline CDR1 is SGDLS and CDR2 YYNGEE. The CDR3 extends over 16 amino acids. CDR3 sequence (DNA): TGTGCCAGCGACTCAGGGGGCCTAGGCTCCTACAATGAGCAGTTCTTC. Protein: CASDSGGLGSYNEQFF. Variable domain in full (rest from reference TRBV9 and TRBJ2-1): DSGVTQTPKHLITATGQRVTLRCSPRSGDLSVYWYQQSLDQGLQFLIQYYNGEERAKGNILERFSAQQFPDLHSELNLSSLELGDSALYFCASDSGGLGSYNEQFFGPGTRLTVL.

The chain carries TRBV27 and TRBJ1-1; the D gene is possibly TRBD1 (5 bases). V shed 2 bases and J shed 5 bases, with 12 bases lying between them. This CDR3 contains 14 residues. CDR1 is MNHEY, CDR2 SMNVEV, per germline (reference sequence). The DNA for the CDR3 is TGTGCCAGCAGTTTAGGTAGGGGTGGGACTGAAGCTTTCTTT. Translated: CASSLGRGGTEAFF.

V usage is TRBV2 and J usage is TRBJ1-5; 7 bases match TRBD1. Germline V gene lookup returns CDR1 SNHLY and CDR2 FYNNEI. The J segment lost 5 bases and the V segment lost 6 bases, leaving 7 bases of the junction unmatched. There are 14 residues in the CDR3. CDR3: CASRVDREDQPQHF. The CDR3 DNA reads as TGTGCCAGCAGGGTAGACAGGGAAGATCAGCCCCAGCATTTT.

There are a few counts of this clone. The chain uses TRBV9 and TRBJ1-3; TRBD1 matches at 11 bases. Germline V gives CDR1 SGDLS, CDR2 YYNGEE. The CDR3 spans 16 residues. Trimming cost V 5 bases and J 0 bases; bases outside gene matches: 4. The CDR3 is CASSPGTGGSGNTIYF. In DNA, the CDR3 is TGTGCCAGCAGTCCCGGGACAGGGGGCTCTGGAAACACCATATATTTT.

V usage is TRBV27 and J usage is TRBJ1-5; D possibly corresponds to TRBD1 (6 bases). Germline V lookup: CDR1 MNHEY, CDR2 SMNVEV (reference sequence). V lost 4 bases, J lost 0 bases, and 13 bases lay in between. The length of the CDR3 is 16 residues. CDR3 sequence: CASSSKGTFSNQPQHF. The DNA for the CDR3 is TGTGCCAGCAGTTCCAAGGGGACATTTAGCAATCAGCCCCAGCATTTT.

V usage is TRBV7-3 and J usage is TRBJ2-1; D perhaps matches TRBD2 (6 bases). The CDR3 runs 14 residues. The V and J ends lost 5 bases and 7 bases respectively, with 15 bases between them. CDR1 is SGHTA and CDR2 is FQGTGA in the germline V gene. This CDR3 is CASSPQASVNEQFF. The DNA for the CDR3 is TGTGCCAGCAGCCCCCAGGCTAGCGTTAATGAGCAGTTCTTC. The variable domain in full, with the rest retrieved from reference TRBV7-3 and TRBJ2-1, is GAGVSQTPSNKVTEKGKYVELRCDPISGHTALYWYRQSLGQGPEFLIYFQGTGAADDSGLPNDRFFAVRPEGSVSTLKIQRTERGDSAVYLCASSPQASVNEQFFGPGTRLTVL.

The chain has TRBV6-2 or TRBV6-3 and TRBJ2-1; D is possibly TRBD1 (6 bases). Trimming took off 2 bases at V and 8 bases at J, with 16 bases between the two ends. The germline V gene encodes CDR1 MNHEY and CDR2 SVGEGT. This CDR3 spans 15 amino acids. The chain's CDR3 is CASSYDLTGLDEQFF. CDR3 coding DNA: TGTGCCAGCAGTTACGACCTTACAGGGTTAGATGAGCAGTTCTTC.

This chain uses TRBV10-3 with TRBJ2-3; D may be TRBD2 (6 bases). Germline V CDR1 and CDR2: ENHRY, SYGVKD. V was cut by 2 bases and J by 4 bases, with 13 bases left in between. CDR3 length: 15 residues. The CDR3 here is CAISEAEGGPDTQYF. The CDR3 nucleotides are TGTGCCATCAGTGAGGCGGAGGGAGGTCCAGATACGCAGTATTTT.

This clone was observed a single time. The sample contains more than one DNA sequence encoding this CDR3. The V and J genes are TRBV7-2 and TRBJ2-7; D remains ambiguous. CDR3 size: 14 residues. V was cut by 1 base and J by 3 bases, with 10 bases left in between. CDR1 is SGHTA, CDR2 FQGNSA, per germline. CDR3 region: CASSLGGGFYEQYF. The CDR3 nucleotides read TGTGCCAGCAGCTTAGGAGGCGGTTTCTACGAGCAGTACTTC.

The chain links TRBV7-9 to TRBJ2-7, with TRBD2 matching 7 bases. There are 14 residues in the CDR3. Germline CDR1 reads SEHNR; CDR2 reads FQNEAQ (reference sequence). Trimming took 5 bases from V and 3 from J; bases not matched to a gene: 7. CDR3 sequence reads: CASSGGDYFYEQYF. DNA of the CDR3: TGTGCCAGCAGCGGGGGGGACTACTTCTACGAGCAGTACTTC.

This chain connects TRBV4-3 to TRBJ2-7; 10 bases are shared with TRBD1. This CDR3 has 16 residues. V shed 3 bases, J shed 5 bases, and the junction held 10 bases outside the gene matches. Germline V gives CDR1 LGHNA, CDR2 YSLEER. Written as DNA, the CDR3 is TGCGCCAGCAGCCAGGATAGGACAGGGGGTTGGGACGAGCAGTACTTC. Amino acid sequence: CASSQDRTGGWDEQYF.

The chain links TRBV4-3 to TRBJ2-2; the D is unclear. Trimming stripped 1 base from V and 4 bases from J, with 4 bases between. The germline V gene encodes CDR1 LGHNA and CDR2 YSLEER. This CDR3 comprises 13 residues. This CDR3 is CASSQVRTGELFF. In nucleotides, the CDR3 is TGCGCCAGCAGCCAAGTCCGCACCGGGGAGCTGTTTTTT.

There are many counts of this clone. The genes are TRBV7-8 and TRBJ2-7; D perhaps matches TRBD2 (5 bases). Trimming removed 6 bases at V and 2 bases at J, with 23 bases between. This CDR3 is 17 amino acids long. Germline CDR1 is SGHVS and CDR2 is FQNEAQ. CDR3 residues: CASSHTAGMGNPYEQYF. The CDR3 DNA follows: TGTGCCAGCAGTCATACGGCCGGGATGGGGAACCCCTACGAGCAGTACTTC.

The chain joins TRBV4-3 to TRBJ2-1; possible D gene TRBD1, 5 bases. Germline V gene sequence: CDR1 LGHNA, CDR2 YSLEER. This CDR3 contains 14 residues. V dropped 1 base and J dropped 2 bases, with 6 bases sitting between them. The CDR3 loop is CASSQGQTYNEQFF. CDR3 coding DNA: TGCGCCAGCAGCCAAGGACAGACCTACAATGAGCAGTTCTTC.

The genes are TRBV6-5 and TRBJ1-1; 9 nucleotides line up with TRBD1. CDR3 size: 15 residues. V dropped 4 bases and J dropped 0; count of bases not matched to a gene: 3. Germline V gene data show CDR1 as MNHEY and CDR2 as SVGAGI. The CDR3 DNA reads TGTGCCAGCAGTTCCCGGACAGGGGTGAACACTGAAGCTTTCTTT. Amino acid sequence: CASSSRTGVNTEAFF.

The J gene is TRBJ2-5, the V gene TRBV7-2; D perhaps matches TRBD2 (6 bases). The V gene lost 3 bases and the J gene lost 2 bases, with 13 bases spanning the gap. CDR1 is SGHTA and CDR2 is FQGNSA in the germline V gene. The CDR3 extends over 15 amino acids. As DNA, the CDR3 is TGTGCCAGCAGCTTCTGGACTCGGGGGCAAGAGACCCAGTACTTC. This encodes CASSFWTRGQETQYF.

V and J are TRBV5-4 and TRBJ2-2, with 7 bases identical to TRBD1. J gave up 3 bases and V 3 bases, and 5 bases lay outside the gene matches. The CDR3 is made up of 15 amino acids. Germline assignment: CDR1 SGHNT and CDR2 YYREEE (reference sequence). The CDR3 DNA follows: TGTGCCAGCAGCTCCGACAGGGCCCACACCGGGGAGCTGTTTTTT. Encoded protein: CASSSDRAHTGELFF.

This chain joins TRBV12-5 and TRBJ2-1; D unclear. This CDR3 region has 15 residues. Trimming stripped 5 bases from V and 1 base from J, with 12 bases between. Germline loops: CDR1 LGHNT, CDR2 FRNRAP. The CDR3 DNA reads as TGTGCTAGTGGTACCTTTAGAAGTTCCTACAATGAGCAGTTCTTC. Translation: CASGTFRSSYNEQFF.

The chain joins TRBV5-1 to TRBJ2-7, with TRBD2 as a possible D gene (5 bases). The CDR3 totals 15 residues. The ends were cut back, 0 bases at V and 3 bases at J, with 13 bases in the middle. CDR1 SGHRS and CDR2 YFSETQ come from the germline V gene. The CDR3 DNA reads TGCGCCAGCAGCTTGGCCAAAGGTCGGGGCTACGAGCAGTACTTC. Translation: CASSLAKGRGYEQYF. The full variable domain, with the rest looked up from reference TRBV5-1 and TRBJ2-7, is KAGVTQTPRYLIKTRGQQVTLSCSPISGHRSVSWYQQTPGQGLQFLFEYFSETQRNKGNFPGRFSGRQFSNSRSEMNVSTLELGDSALYLCASSLAKGRGYEQYFGPGTRLTVT.

The CDR3 spells CASSRGYEQFF. CDR3 bases: TGTGCCAGCAGTCGGGGGTATGAGCAGTTCTTC. V and J are TRBV28 and TRBJ2-1, with D perhaps matching TRBD2 (6 bases). V was trimmed by 5 bases and J by 8 bases, leaving 7 bases between them. Germline V gene lookup returns CDR1 MDHEN and CDR2 SYDVKM. The CDR3 has 11 residues.

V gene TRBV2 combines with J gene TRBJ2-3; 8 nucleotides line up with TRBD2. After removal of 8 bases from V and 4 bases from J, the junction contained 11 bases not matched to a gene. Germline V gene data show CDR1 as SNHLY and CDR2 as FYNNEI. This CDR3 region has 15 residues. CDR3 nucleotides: TGTGCCAGCGGAGAGAGCGGGAGCGCGGCAGATACGCAGTATTTT. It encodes CASGESGSAADTQYF.

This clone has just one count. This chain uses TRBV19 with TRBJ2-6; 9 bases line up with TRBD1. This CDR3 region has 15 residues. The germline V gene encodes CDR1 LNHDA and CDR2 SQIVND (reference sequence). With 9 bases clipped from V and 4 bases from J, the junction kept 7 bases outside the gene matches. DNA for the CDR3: TGTGCCAGCCACGGGACAGGGTCAGGGGCCAACGTCCTGACTTTC. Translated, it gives CASHGTGSGANVLTF.

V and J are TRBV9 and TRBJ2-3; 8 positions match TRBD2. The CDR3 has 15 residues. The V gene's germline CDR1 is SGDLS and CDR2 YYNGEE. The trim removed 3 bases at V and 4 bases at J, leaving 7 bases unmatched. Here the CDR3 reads CASSGAAGGSDTQYF. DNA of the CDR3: TGTGCCAGCAGCGGAGCGGCGGGGGGCTCAGATACGCAGTATTTT. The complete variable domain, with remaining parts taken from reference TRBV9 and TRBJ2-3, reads DSGVTQTPKHLITATGQRVTLRCSPRSGDLSVYWYQQSLDQGLQFLIQYYNGEERAKGNILERFSAQQFPDLHSELNLSSLELGDSALYFCASSGAAGGSDTQYFGPGTRLTVL.

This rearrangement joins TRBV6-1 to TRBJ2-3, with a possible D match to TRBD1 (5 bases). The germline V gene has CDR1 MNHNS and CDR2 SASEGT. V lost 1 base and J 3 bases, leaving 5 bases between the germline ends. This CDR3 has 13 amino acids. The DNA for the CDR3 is TGTGCCAGCAGTGAAGAGGGGACAGATACGCAGTATTTT. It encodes CASSEEGTDTQYF.

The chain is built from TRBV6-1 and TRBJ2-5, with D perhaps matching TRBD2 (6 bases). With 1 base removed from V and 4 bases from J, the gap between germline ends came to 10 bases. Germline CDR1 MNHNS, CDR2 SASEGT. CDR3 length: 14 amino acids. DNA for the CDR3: TGTGCCAGCAGTGAAGTTGCGGGAAGAGAGACCCAGTACTTC. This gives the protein CASSEVAGRETQYF.